This is a list of T cell receptor beta chains from one sample in a study of OX40 agonist ivuxolimab in advanced cancers. The data were produced by immunoSEQ multiplex PCR, yet TCRdb's version contains in-frame clones alone and is incomplete. The table has around 72,000 clones, roughly nine tenths seen once. The sequencing used CD4+ or CD8+ T cells sorted from blood, collected in a trial of the OX40 agonist ivuxolimab. Receptor source: an adult with an advanced solid tumor such as melanoma, head and neck, liver or kidney cancer. CDR3s include the opening cysteine and the closing phenylalanine or tryptophan. The order of the fields is clone size, D gene, J gene, V gene, CDR3 DNA, CDR3 protein. A D gene is named only where the DNA matches it firmly. Only some rows state a clone size, as once, few, many or a class for expanded clones.

clone size: -
D gene: -
J gene: TRBJ2-1
V gene: TRBV6-1
CDR3 DNA: TGTGCCAGCAGTGTCAAGGGCCAAAGCTCCTACAATGAGCAGTTCTTC
CDR3 protein: CASSVKGQSSYNEQFF

clone size: -
D gene: TRBD1
J gene: TRBJ1-1
V gene: TRBV25-1
CDR3 DNA: TGTGCCAGCAGTGAAATAGGACAGGGTGAAGCTTTCTTT
CDR3 protein: CASSEIGQGEAFF

clone size: once
D gene: -
J gene: TRBJ1-2
V gene: TRBV4-1
CDR3 DNA: TGCGCCAGCAGCCAAGATCAGCGGGCCATCTATGGCTACACCTTC
CDR3 protein: CASSQDQRAIYGYTF

clone size: once
D gene: TRBD1
J gene: TRBJ2-2
V gene: TRBV11-3
CDR3 DNA: TGTGCCAGCAGCTCACCGGGACAGCGCAACACCGGGGAGCTGTTTTTT
CDR3 protein: CASSSPGQRNTGELFF

clone size: -
D gene: TRBD2
J gene: TRBJ2-1
V gene: TRBV6-6
CDR3 DNA: TGTGCCAGCCTAGCGGGGAGCTCCTACAATGAGCAGTTCTTC
CDR3 protein: CASLAGSSYNEQFF

clone size: few
D gene: -
J gene: TRBJ2-4
V gene: TRBV15
CDR3 DNA: TGTGCCACCAGCAGAGATGGAGACCTGAAAAACATTCAGTACTTC
CDR3 protein: CATSRDGDLKNIQYF

clone size: -
D gene: -
J gene: TRBJ1-5
V gene: TRBV1
CDR3 DNA: TGCACCAGCAGCCAAGATAAGGGTCCCCAGCATTTT
CDR3 protein: CTSSQDKGPQHF

clone size: once
D gene: TRBD2
J gene: TRBJ2-5
V gene: TRBV9
CDR3 DNA: TGTGCCAGCAGCGTAGGCAATAGCGGGGGATACGAGACCCAGTACTTC
CDR3 protein: CASSVGNSGGYETQYF

clone size: once
D gene: -
J gene: TRBJ1-3
V gene: TRBV30
CDR3 DNA: TGTGCCTGGAGTGTAGGCGCCTCCTCTGGAAACACCATATATTTT
CDR3 protein: CAWSVGASSGNTIYF

clone size: -
D gene: TRBD1
J gene: TRBJ1-2
V gene: TRBV2
CDR3 DNA: TGTGCCAGCAGTGCCCCAGGGGGCGCTGGGAATGGCTACACCTTC
CDR3 protein: CASSAPGGAGNGYTF

clone size: -
D gene: -
J gene: TRBJ1-1
V gene: TRBV11-3
CDR3 DNA: TGTGCCAGCAGCTTACCCTTACAGAACACTGAAGCTTTCTTT
CDR3 protein: CASSLPLQNTEAFF

clone size: -
D gene: -
J gene: TRBJ2-1
V gene: TRBV9
CDR3 DNA: TGTGCCAGCAGCCGCCGGGAGTCCCACAATGAGCAGTTCTTC
CDR3 protein: CASSRRESHNEQFF

clone size: -
D gene: TRBD1
J gene: TRBJ2-7
V gene: TRBV11-3
CDR3 DNA: TGTGCCAGCACCACCTCGGGACAGGGGGCCTACGAGCAGTACTTC
CDR3 protein: CASTTSGQGAYEQYF

clone size: once
D gene: TRBD1
J gene: TRBJ1-2
V gene: TRBV10-2
CDR3 DNA: TGCGCCAGCAGAACAAGGACAGGGGGCCTTGAGGGCTACACCTTC
CDR3 protein: CASRTRTGGLEGYTF

clone size: -
D gene: TRBD2
J gene: TRBJ2-7
V gene: TRBV7-9
CDR3 DNA: TGTGCCAGCAGGAGGACTAGCGACTCCTACGAGCAGTACTTC
CDR3 protein: CASRRTSDSYEQYF

clone size: -
D gene: TRBD2
J gene: TRBJ2-1
V gene: TRBV19
CDR3 DNA: TGTGCCAGTGGACGTGGTCTAGCGGGGGGAAGCTCCTACAATGAGCAGTTCTTC
CDR3 protein: CASGRGLAGGSSYNEQFF

clone size: -
D gene: TRBD1
J gene: TRBJ2-7
V gene: TRBV14
CDR3 DNA: TGTGCCAGCAGCCGTCGGGGACAGGGGACCTACGAGCAGTACTTC
CDR3 protein: CASSRRGQGTYEQYF

clone size: -
D gene: -
J gene: TRBJ2-1
V gene: TRBV5-1
CDR3 DNA: TGCGCCAGCAGCCCGCTGACAGACTACAATGAGCAGTTCTTC
CDR3 protein: CASSPLTDYNEQFF

clone size: -
D gene: -
J gene: TRBJ1-1
V gene: TRBV5-1
CDR3 DNA: TGCGCCAGCAGCTTAGGTGAGAACACTGAAGCTTTCTTT
CDR3 protein: CASSLGENTEAFF

clone size: -
D gene: -
J gene: TRBJ2-1
V gene: TRBV9
CDR3 DNA: TGTGCCAGCAGCGTAGAAGACTCCCGAAGCTCCTACAATGAGCAGTTCTTC
CDR3 protein: CASSVEDSRSSYNEQFF

clone size: -
D gene: TRBD2
J gene: TRBJ2-5
V gene: TRBV7-6
CDR3 DNA: TGTGCCAGCAGCTTAGGGTCCCGGGTAGCGGGCCAAGAGACCCAGTACTTC
CDR3 protein: CASSLGSRVAGQETQYF

clone size: -
D gene: -
J gene: TRBJ2-1
V gene: TRBV11-2
CDR3 DNA: TGTGCCAGCAGCTCTCTAAGGTGGAATGAGCAGTTCTTC
CDR3 protein: CASSSLRWNEQFF

clone size: -
D gene: TRBD2
J gene: TRBJ2-3
V gene: TRBV6-5
CDR3 DNA: TGTGCCAGCAGTTACGCGGGGGGCACCACAGGAGATACGCAGTATTTT
CDR3 protein: CASSYAGGTTGDTQYF

clone size: -
D gene: TRBD1
J gene: TRBJ1-5
V gene: TRBV2
CDR3 DNA: TGTGCCAGCAGAGAGACAGGGGGTCCGAGCAATCAGCCCCAGCATTTT
CDR3 protein: CASRETGGPSNQPQHF

clone size: -
D gene: TRBD2
J gene: TRBJ2-1
V gene: TRBV19
CDR3 DNA: TGTGCCAGTAGTATAATAGCGGGGTACAATGAGCAGTTCTTC
CDR3 protein: CASSIIAGYNEQFF

clone size: -
D gene: -
J gene: TRBJ2-2
V gene: TRBV11-2
CDR3 DNA: TGTGCCAGCAGCCTGACAGATTCCGGGGAGCTGTTTTTT
CDR3 protein: CASSLTDSGELFF

clone size: -
D gene: -
J gene: TRBJ1-5
V gene: TRBV6-1
CDR3 DNA: TGTGCCAGCAGTGAAAGGGAGGGCAATCAGCCCCAGCATTTT
CDR3 protein: CASSEREGNQPQHF

clone size: few
D gene: -
J gene: TRBJ1-1
V gene: TRBV30
CDR3 DNA: TGTGCCTGGAGTGTAGGGAGATTTATGAACACTGAAGCTTTCTTT
CDR3 protein: CAWSVGRFMNTEAFF

clone size: -
D gene: -
J gene: TRBJ1-1
V gene: TRBV28
CDR3 DNA: TGTGCCAGCAGTTTATTGTCCCATGGGGTGAACACTGAAGCTTTCTTT
CDR3 protein: CASSLLSHGVNTEAFF

clone size: -
D gene: -
J gene: TRBJ2-7
V gene: TRBV29-1
CDR3 DNA: TGCAGCGTTGAACCCGATGGGAGCTCCTACGAGCAGTACTTC
CDR3 protein: CSVEPDGSSYEQYF

clone size: -
D gene: TRBD1
J gene: TRBJ2-5
V gene: TRBV13
CDR3 DNA: TGTGCCAGCAGCTTAGCGGAGGACAGGGGGCGCTTAGAGACCCAGTACTTC
CDR3 protein: CASSLAEDRGRLETQYF

clone size: -
D gene: TRBD1
J gene: TRBJ2-2
V gene: TRBV10-2
CDR3 DNA: TGCGCCAGCAGTGAAAACTACAGGGGGCCATCGAACACCGGGGAGCTGTTTTTT
CDR3 protein: CASSENYRGPSNTGELFF

clone size: -
D gene: TRBD1
J gene: TRBJ1-5
V gene: TRBV19
CDR3 DNA: TGTGCCAGTAGTGGGACAGGGGGTAGCCAGCCCCAGCATTTT
CDR3 protein: CASSGTGGSQPQHF

clone size: -
D gene: -
J gene: TRBJ2-5
V gene: TRBV6-1
CDR3 DNA: TGTGCCAGCAACGGACGGCAAGAGACCCAGTACTTC
CDR3 protein: CASNGRQETQYF

clone size: -
D gene: TRBD2
J gene: TRBJ2-5
V gene: TRBV7-3
CDR3 DNA: TGTGCCAGCAGCCCGGGTTTCAGCGGGGGGCCGTACCAAGAGACCCAGTACTTC
CDR3 protein: CASSPGFSGGPYQETQYF

clone size: -
D gene: -
J gene: TRBJ1-5
V gene: TRBV5-5
CDR3 DNA: TGTGCCAGCAGCTTGGTCGATCAGCCCCAGCATTTT
CDR3 protein: CASSLVDQPQHF

clone size: -
D gene: -
J gene: TRBJ1-2
V gene: TRBV7-2
CDR3 DNA: TGTGCCAGCAGCACCTCACAGGCCAACTATGGCTACACCTTC
CDR3 protein: CASSTSQANYGYTF

clone size: -
D gene: TRBD1
J gene: TRBJ2-3
V gene: TRBV29-1
CDR3 DNA: TGCAGCGTTGCACCGACAGGGCGCACAGATACGCAGTATTTT
CDR3 protein: CSVAPTGRTDTQYF

clone size: few
D gene: -
J gene: TRBJ1-1
V gene: TRBV29-1
CDR3 DNA: TGCAGCGTTTATGACAGGCCGGACACTGAAGCTTTCTTT
CDR3 protein: CSVYDRPDTEAFF

clone size: few
D gene: TRBD2
J gene: TRBJ2-7
V gene: TRBV7-2
CDR3 DNA: TGTGCCAGCAGCTTAGCCCGGACTAGCGGGAGTCAGTACGAGCAGTACTTC
CDR3 protein: CASSLARTSGSQYEQYF

clone size: -
D gene: -
J gene: TRBJ1-6
V gene: TRBV6-5
CDR3 DNA: TGTGCCAGCAGTTACAGGGCAGGGTGGGGTTCACCCCTCCACTTT
CDR3 protein: CASSYRAGWGSPLHF

clone size: -
D gene: -
J gene: TRBJ1-4
V gene: TRBV30
CDR3 DNA: TGTGCCTGGAGTGGGAACAGGCCCCTTGGAAGGGAACTGTTTTTT
CDR3 protein: CAWSGNRPLGRELFF

clone size: -
D gene: -
J gene: TRBJ1-4
V gene: TRBV29-1
CDR3 DNA: TGCAGCGTTGAGCGGGGGGAAAAACTGTTTTTT
CDR3 protein: CSVERGEKLFF

clone size: -
D gene: -
J gene: TRBJ2-7
V gene: TRBV28
CDR3 DNA: TGTGCCAGCAGTTTATCGCGGTTGGCAGGTAGATACGAGCAGTACTTC
CDR3 protein: CASSLSRLAGRYEQYF

clone size: once
D gene: TRBD1
J gene: TRBJ2-2
V gene: TRBV7-3
CDR3 DNA: TGTGCCAGCAGCTTAGCAGGGGGTGTATCCGGGGAGCTGTTTTTT
CDR3 protein: CASSLAGGVSGELFF

clone size: few
D gene: TRBD1
J gene: TRBJ1-2
V gene: TRBV9
CDR3 DNA: TGTGCCAGCAGCCCGGGGACAGACTATGGCTACACCTTC
CDR3 protein: CASSPGTDYGYTF

clone size: -
D gene: TRBD2
J gene: TRBJ2-1
V gene: TRBV7-3
CDR3 DNA: TGTGCCAGCAGCGTGACTAGCGCCAATGAGCAGTTCTTC
CDR3 protein: CASSVTSANEQFF

clone size: -
D gene: TRBD1
J gene: TRBJ2-2
V gene: TRBV7-3
CDR3 DNA: TGTGCCAGCTCACGGACAGGGGGTAGAGCCGGGGAGCTGTTTTTT
CDR3 protein: CASSRTGGRAGELFF